Listed here are 30 T cell receptor beta chains from one sample, sequenced in a study of T cell responses to AZD1222 COVID-19 vaccine. The method was immunoSEQ multiplex PCR; TCRdb's version includes in-frame clones alone and lacks a portion of them. The data contain 100,000 or so clones, 90% to 95% of them singletons. The source was peripheral blood, collected 28 days after the second AZD1222 dose. The receptor source for this set is an adult who received the AZD1222 COVID-19 vaccine.

Here the CDR3 reads CSVEDRPQARETQYF. CDR3 nucleotide sequence: TGCAGCGTTGAAGATCGCCCACAGGCGAGGGAGACCCAGTACTTC. V gene TRBV29-1 combines with J gene TRBJ2-5, with D maybe TRBD1 (5 bases). Germline V gene data show CDR1 as SQVTM and CDR2 as ANQGSEA. V gave up 0 bases and J gave up 5 bases, with 16 bases separating them. This CDR3 has 15 residues.

This chain uses TRBV7-2 with TRBJ1-2; a weak D match, TRBD1 (6 bases). CDR3 length: 13 amino acids. Trimming stripped 0 bases from V and 7 bases from J, with 9 bases between. The germline V gene has CDR1 SGHTA and CDR2 FQGNSA. CDR3 bases: TGTGCCAGCAGCTTAGCGGGAGGGGGTGGCTACACCTTC. Translation: CASSLAGGGGYTF.

This clone was seen only once. For the CDR3, the DNA is TGTGCCAGCAGTTACTCAAGGACAGCCAACCACGAGCAGTACTTC. It translates to CASSYSRTANHEQYF. The V call is TRBV6-6, the J call TRBJ2-7; D is possibly TRBD1 (6 bases). The germline V and J ends were trimmed by 0 bases and 5 bases, with 14 bases remaining between them. The germline CDR1 and CDR2 sequences are MNHNY and SVGAGI (reference sequence). The length of the CDR3 is 15 residues.

The chain employs TRBV7-9 and TRBJ1-6; the match to TRBD1 covers 8 bases. The CDR3 totals 15 residues. Germline CDR1 reads SEHNR; CDR2 reads FQNEAQ (reference sequence). The ends lost 5 bases at V and 8 bases at J; junction bases unmatched: 8. The chain's CDR3 is CASSLEWDRHSPLHF. The CDR3 DNA follows: TGTGCCAGCAGCCTAGAATGGGACAGGCATTCACCCCTCCACTTT.

The genes are TRBV6-4 and TRBJ1-6; D is ambiguous. V shed 6 bases and J shed 4 bases, with 16 bases lying between them. The CDR3 has 16 residues. Per the germline V gene, CDR1 is MRHNA and CDR2 is SNTAGT. CDR3 coding DNA: TGTGCCAGCAGGCTGATGCCGGGCGAATATAATTCACCCCTCCACTTT. This encodes CASRLMPGEYNSPLHF.

About this clone: Germline is not matched at one junction end, which may reflect a read error. This sequence joins TRBV19 and TRBJ1-5; D is uncertain. CDR3 length: 13 amino acids. Germline CDR1 reads LNHDA; CDR2 reads SQIVND (reference sequence). The CDR3 here is CGSRQDGFQPQHF. As DNA, the CDR3 is TGCGGGAGCCGGCAGGACGGTTTCCAGCCCCAGCATTTT. The full variable domain, in which reference TRBV19 and TRBJ1-5 provide the parts outside the CDR3, is DGGITQSPKYLFRKEGQNVTLSCEQNLNHDAMYWYRQDPGQGLRLIYYSQIVNDFQKGDIAEGYSVSREKKESFPLTVTSAQKNPTAFYLCGSRQDGFQPQHFGDGTRLSIL.

The chain combines TRBV19 with TRBJ2-5; D is perhaps TRBD2 (6 bases). Trimming left V 3 bases short and J 5 bases short, with 16 bases between. There are 15 residues in the CDR3. The germline V gene encodes CDR1 LNHDA and CDR2 SQIVND (reference sequence). CDR3: CASSIGAGPGETQYF. The CDR3 nucleotides read TGTGCCAGTAGTATCGGGGCGGGGCCGGGGGAGACCCAGTACTTC.

The chain carries TRBV28 and TRBJ1-4; TRBD1 might be the D (5 bases). CDR1 is MDHEN and CDR2 is SYDVKM in the germline V gene. The ends were cut back, 3 bases at V and 8 bases at J, with 13 bases in the middle. This CDR3 region has 14 residues. CDR3 nucleotide sequence: TGTGCCAGCAGTTTGGGGGTCTCGGGGGAAAAACTGTTTTTT. It yields the protein CASSLGVSGEKLFF.

This clone was recorded once. The CDR3 nucleotides read TGTGCCAGCGCCGGGATGAGAAGCACAGATACGCAGTATTTT. The encoded protein is CASAGMRSTDTQYF. This chain uses TRBV2 with TRBJ2-3, with D possibly matching TRBD2 (5 bases). Per the germline V gene, CDR1 is SNHLY and CDR2 is FYNNEI. The V gene lost 8 bases and the J gene lost 0 bases, with 12 bases spanning the gap. The CDR3 runs 14 residues. Complete variable domain (other parts from reference TRBV2 and TRBJ2-3): EPEVTQTPSHQVTQMGQEVILRCVPISNHLYFYWYRQILGQKVEFLVSFYNNEISEKSEIFDDQFSVERPDGSNFTLKIRSTKLEDSAMYFCASAGMRSTDTQYFGPGTRLTVL.

Here the CDR3 reads CASSRGNEQFF. The CDR3 DNA reads as TGTGCCAGCAGCAGGGGCAATGAGCAGTTCTTC. The V gene is TRBV27, the J gene TRBJ2-1, with D perhaps TRBD1 (6 bases). Germline V gene lookup returns CDR1 MNHEY and CDR2 SMNVEV (reference sequence). V was cut by 6 bases and J by 6 bases, with 6 bases left in between. This CDR3 has 11 amino acids.

This sequence joins TRBV27 and TRBJ1-2; TRBD1 matches at 9 bases. The V and J ends lost 2 bases and 7 bases, in that order; junction bases with no gene match: 11. The CDR3 is 16 amino acids. Germline V gives CDR1 MNHEY, CDR2 SMNVEV (reference sequence). CDR3 amino acids: CASSLTSTGTGSGYTF. The CDR3 DNA follows: TGTGCCAGCAGTTTAACCTCCACCGGGACAGGGAGTGGCTACACCTTC.

This chain joins TRBV5-1 and TRBJ1-2; the D is unclear. The germline V and J ends were trimmed by 0 bases and 4 bases, with 13 bases remaining between them. CDR1 and CDR2 (germline): SGHRS, YFSETQ. The CDR3 has 15 amino acids. The CDR3 DNA follows: TGCGCCAGCAGCTTGGTGGCAGGTAGCTCCTATGGCTACACCTTC. Translating gives CASSLVAGSSYGYTF.

The V gene is TRBV11-2, the J gene TRBJ2-1; a weak D match, TRBD2 (6 bases). V lost 2 bases to trimming and J lost 4 bases, with 15 bases between them. The V gene's germline CDR1 is SGHAT and CDR2 FQNNGV. CDR3 size: 16 residues. The CDR3 nucleotides read TGTGCCAGCAGCTTATTGGGGCGGGGCTATTACAATGAGCAGTTCTTC. Its protein is CASSLLGRGYYNEQFF.

J is TRBJ2-7 and V is TRBV19; D possibly corresponds to TRBD1 (5 bases). V was cut by 4 bases and J by 2 bases, with 18 bases left in between. Germline loops: CDR1 LNHDA, CDR2 SQIVND (reference sequence). The CDR3 consists of 16 residues. CDR3 amino acids: CASSTTYRNTPYEQYF. CDR3 sequence (DNA): TGTGCCAGTAGTACCACCTACAGGAATACTCCCTACGAGCAGTACTTC.

V is TRBV5-1 and J is TRBJ2-5, with 13 nucleotides matching TRBD2. The CDR3 consists of 16 residues. Germline CDR1 and CDR2: SGHRS and YFSETQ. V trimming: 4 bases; J trimming: 0 bases; junction bases outside the gene matches: 3. CDR3: CASSEGLAGHQETQYF. The CDR3 DNA follows: TGCGCCAGCAGCGAGGGACTAGCGGGGCACCAAGAGACCCAGTACTTC.

The chain combines TRBV20-1 with TRBJ1-5; D is ambiguous. Germline V gene sequence: CDR1 DFQATT, CDR2 SNEGSKA (reference sequence). The CDR3 runs 14 residues. V was trimmed by 3 bases and J by 0 bases, leaving 9 bases between them. The chain's CDR3 is CSASRDNSNQPQHF. CDR3 bases: TGCAGTGCTAGTCGAGACAATAGCAATCAGCCCCAGCATTTT.

The chain carries TRBV7-3 and TRBJ2-1; D is uncertain. Trimming took off 3 bases at V and 10 bases at J, with 10 bases between the two ends. This CDR3 is built from 12 residues. Germline CDR1 reads SGHTA; CDR2 reads FQGTGA. CDR3 sequence: CASSFEGREQFF. In nucleotides, the CDR3 is TGTGCCAGCAGCTTTGAAGGAAGGGAGCAGTTCTTC.

The V gene is TRBV7-2, the J gene TRBJ1-3; 8 positions match TRBD1. From germline, CDR1 is SGHTA and CDR2 FQGNSA. This CDR3 contains 14 residues. Trimming removed 4 bases from V and 4 bases from J; junction bases left unmatched: 3. CDR3 protein: CASSSRTGGNTIYF. For the CDR3, the DNA is TGTGCCAGCAGCTCCCGGACAGGGGGAAACACCATATATTTT.

The chain recombines TRBV11-2 with TRBJ2-2, with D possibly being TRBD2 (6 bases). Trimming took off 7 bases at V and 6 bases at J, with 18 bases between the two ends. The CDR3 contains 15 residues. Germline V gene data show CDR1 as SGHAT and CDR2 as FQNNGV. The CDR3 region is CASTKRAIGAGELFF. The CDR3 DNA sequence: TGTGCCAGCACCAAGCGGGCCATAGGAGCCGGGGAGCTGTTTTTT.

The rearrangement links TRBV25-1 to TRBJ2-7; no clear D. The CDR3 consists of 14 residues. Trimming removed 5 bases at V and 7 bases at J, with 18 bases between. Germline V gene lookup returns CDR1 MGHDK and CDR2 SYGVNS. CDR3 nucleotide sequence: TGTGCCAGCAGTCCCGTAGTGAACCTCGGAGAGCAGTACTTC. Translation: CASSPVVNLGEQYF.

This clone was seen a single time. The chain uses TRBV12-5 and TRBJ2-7; tentative D call: TRBD1 (6 bases). This CDR3 region has 14 residues. The V end lost 1 base, the J end lost 5 bases, and 12 bases lay between the germline ends. CDR1 and CDR2 from the germline V gene are LGHNT and FRNRAP. CDR3 DNA: TGTGCTAGTGGTTTGGAGCAGGGGTGGGACGAGCAGTACTTC. The encoded protein is CASGLEQGWDEQYF.

This sequence joins TRBV7-9 and TRBJ2-3; 7 bases are shared with TRBD2. V trimming: 1 base; J trimming: 5 bases; junction bases outside the gene matches: 12. This CDR3 region has 17 residues. Germline-derived CDR1 and CDR2 are SEHNR and FQNEAQ (reference sequence). The CDR3 DNA sequence: TGTGCCAGCAGCTTAGGCGTTGTTGGGGGAGGGGAAGATACGCAGTATTTT. It specifies CASSLGVVGGGEDTQYF. The variable domain in full, completed from reference TRBV7-9 and TRBJ2-3, reads DTGVSQNPRHKITKRGQNVTFRCDPISEHNRLYWYRQTLGQGPEFLTYFQNEAQLEKSRLLSDRFSAERPKGSFSTLEIQRTEQGDSAMYLCASSLGVVGGGEDTQYFGPGTRLTVL.

The chain employs TRBV28 and TRBJ1-2; D is unclear. Germline V gives CDR1 MDHEN, CDR2 SYDVKM. The CDR3 covers 14 residues. The V end was cut by 10 bases, the J end by 4 bases, with 19 bases between. The CDR3 region is CATTLDRRAYGYTF. The CDR3 bases are TGTGCCACTACACTAGACCGACGGGCCTATGGCTACACCTTC.

V and J are TRBV6-2 or TRBV6-3 and TRBJ2-3; TRBD2 matches at 9 bases. V was pared by 2 bases and J by 4 bases, with 7 bases of the junction left unmatched. The CDR3 has 16 amino acids. Per the germline V gene, CDR1 is MNHEY and CDR2 is SVGEGT. Here the CDR3 DNA reads TGTGCCAGCAGTTACAGGGCTAGCGGGGCCCCAGATACGCAGTATTTT. Its translation: CASSYRASGAPDTQYF.

This clone was detected only once. This chain uses TRBV27 with TRBJ1-6; 9 bases fit TRBD1. J lost 6 bases, V lost 4 bases, and 13 bases had no gene match. The CDR3 is 18 residues long. From germline, CDR1 is MNHEY and CDR2 SMNVEV (reference sequence). Here the CDR3 reads CASSSSRGQGSFNSPLHF. CDR3 DNA: TGTGCCAGCAGTTCAAGTAGAGGACAGGGGTCTTTTAATTCACCCCTCCACTTT.

The chain carries TRBV5-4 and TRBJ2-1; D call uncertain. Trimming pared 4 bases from V and 4 bases from J, leaving 9 bases between. CDR3 length: 13 amino acids. CDR1 is SGHNT, CDR2 YYREEE, per germline (reference sequence). The CDR3 coding sequence is TGTGCCAGCAGCCCTGTTGGGTACAATGAGCAGTTCTTC. This sequence encodes CASSPVGYNEQFF.

This rearrangement joins TRBV5-1 to TRBJ2-7, with D possibly matching TRBD1 (6 bases). CDR1 and CDR2 (germline): SGHRS, YFSETQ. The CDR3 sequence is 13 residues long. Trimming pared 4 bases from V and 1 base from J, leaving 9 bases between. The chain's CDR3 is CASSVGQSYEQYF. The CDR3 DNA sequence: TGCGCCAGCAGCGTAGGACAGTCCTACGAGCAGTACTTC.

Here the CDR3 DNA reads TGTGCCATCAGTGAGTCGCGACAGGGGGTCGAGCAGTACTTC. It is translated as CAISESRQGVEQYF. The chain carries TRBV10-3 and TRBJ2-7, with 9 bases matching TRBD1. Germline CDR1 reads ENHRY; CDR2 reads SYGVKD. The CDR3 length is 14 residues. Germline trimming cut 0 bases from V and 6 bases from J; bases unmatched to any gene: 3.

The rearrangement uses TRBV5-1 and TRBJ2-2; unclear D gene. Per the germline V gene, CDR1 is SGHRS and CDR2 is YFSETQ. Trimming cost V 2 bases and J 1 base, with 9 bases left between them. The CDR3 consists of 15 residues. The CDR3 sequence: CASSFSGLNTGELFF. CDR3 nucleotide sequence: TGCGCCAGCAGCTTTTCGGGCCTGAACACCGGGGAGCTGTTTTTT.

The chain employs TRBV3-1 (or the pseudogene TRBV3-2) and TRBJ1-1; 7 nucleotides agree with TRBD1. This CDR3 is built from 16 residues. From germline, CDR1 is LGHDT and CDR2 YNNKEL (reference sequence). Losses at the gene ends were 0 bases for V and 12 bases for J; bases not matched to a gene: 16. The CDR3 coding sequence is TGTGCCAGCAGCCAAGACCCAGGAAAACAGGGGCGCCGAACTTTCTTT. This translates into CASSQDPGKQGRRTFF.